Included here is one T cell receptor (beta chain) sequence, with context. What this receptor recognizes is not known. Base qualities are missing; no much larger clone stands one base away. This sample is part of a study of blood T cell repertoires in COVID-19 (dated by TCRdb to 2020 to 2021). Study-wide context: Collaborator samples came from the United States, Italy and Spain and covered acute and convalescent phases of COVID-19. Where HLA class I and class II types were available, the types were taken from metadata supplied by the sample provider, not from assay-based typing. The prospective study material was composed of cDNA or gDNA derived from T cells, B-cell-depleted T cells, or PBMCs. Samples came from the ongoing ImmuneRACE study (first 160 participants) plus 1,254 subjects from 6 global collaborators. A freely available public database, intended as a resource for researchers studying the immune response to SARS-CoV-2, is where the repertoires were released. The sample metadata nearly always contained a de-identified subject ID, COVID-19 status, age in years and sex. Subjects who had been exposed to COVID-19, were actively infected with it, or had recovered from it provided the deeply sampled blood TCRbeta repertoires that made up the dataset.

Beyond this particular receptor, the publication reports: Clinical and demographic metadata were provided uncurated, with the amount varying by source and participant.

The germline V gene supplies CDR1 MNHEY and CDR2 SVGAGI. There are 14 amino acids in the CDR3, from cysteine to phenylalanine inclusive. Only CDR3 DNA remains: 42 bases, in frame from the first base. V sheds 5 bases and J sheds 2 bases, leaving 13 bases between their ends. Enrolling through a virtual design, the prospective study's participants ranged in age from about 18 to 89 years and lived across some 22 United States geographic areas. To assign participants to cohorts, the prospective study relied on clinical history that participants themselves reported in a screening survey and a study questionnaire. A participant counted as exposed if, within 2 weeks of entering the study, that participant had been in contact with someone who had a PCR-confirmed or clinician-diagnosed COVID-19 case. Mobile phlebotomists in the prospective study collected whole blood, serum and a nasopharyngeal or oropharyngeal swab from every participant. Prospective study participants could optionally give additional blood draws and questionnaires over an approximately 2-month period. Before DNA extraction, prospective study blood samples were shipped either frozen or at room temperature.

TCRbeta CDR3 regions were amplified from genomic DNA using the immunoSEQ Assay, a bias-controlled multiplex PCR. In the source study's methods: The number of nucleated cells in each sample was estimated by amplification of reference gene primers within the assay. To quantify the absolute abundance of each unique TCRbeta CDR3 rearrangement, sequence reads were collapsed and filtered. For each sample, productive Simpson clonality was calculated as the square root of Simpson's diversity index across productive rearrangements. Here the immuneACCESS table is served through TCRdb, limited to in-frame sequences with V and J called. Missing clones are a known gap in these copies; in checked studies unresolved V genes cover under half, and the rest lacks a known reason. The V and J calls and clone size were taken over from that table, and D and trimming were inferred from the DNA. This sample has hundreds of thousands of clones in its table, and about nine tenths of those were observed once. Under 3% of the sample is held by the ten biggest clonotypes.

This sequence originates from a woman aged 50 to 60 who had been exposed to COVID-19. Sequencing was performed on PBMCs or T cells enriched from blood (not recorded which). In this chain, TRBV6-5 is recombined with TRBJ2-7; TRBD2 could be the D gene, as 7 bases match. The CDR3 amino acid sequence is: CASSRGANPYEQYF. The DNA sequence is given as TGTGCCAGCAGTCGGGGGGCCAACCCCTACGAGCAGTACTTC.